This T cell receptor (beta chain) comes out of a study of shared clonotypes between healthy human individuals. CDR3 length: 13 residues. Trimming took off 3 bases at V and 8 bases at J, with 12 bases between the two ends. Germline CDR1 SGDLS, CDR2 YYNGEE. Cells designated naive CD8 were CD45RO-negative and were positively selected for CCR7, with terminally differentiated effector memory CD45RA+ cells excluded. Study-wide findings and caveats: The small donor group covered limited genetic and exposure diversity.

For this clone: Its target is unknown.

The protocol was immunoSEQ multiplex PCR, while the TCRdb copy is restricted to in-frame clones and leaves out a portion. The sample consists of roughly 2.1 million clones, 85% to 95% of them appearing once. Sequencing was performed on naive CD8+ T cells from PBMCs. The chain has TRBV9 and TRBJ2-1; a weak D match, TRBD2 (5 bases). This receptor was taken from a young man in good health. Some clones in this sample may be carry-over from other donors' samples. The CDR3 sequence: CASSDLGDYEQFF. CDR3 nucleotide sequence: TGTGCCAGCAGCGATTTGGGAGACTATGAGCAGTTCTTC.